Below, one T cell receptor beta chain is given with its context. TCRdb's table, derived via immunoSEQ multiplex PCR, lists solely in-frame clones and lacks some. The profile shows about 42,000 clones, around four fifths of them singletons. V dropped 5 bases and J dropped 11; count of bases not matched to a gene: 14. Germline V CDR1 and CDR2: SGHVS, FQNEAQ. The CDR3 covers 15 residues. The data originate from a study of T cell responses to AZD1222 COVID-19 vaccine. Combined were second doses at about 4 or about 12 weeks. The sample in question was peripheral blood, obtained 28 days after the second AZD1222 dose. The TCR comes from an adult who received the AZD1222 COVID-19 vaccine. This chain uses TRBV7-8 with TRBJ1-5; TRBD1 matches 8 bases. The CDR3 protein is CASSRILRGREAQHF. CDR3 in DNA: TGTGCCAGCAGCAGAATCCTCAGGGGGCGCGAAGCCCAGCATTTT.